Listed below are T cell receptor beta chains from one sample, sequenced in a study of shared clonotypes between healthy human individuals. This table comes from immunoSEQ multiplex PCR, and its TCRdb copy is limited to in-frame clones, with some not included. In the table there are approximately 470,000 clones, over 70% of which are singletons. Sequencing was carried out using PBMCs. The receptors shown here come from a woman aged 40 to 49 in good health. Some clones in this sample may be carry-over from other donors' samples. The CDR3 runs from the conserved cysteine through the conserved F or W. Each record gives: J gene, clone size, D gene, V gene, CDR3 protein, CDR3 DNA. D genes are given only for firm matches. Size is stated for part of the rows, as once, few or many counts, or as a class when the clone is expanded.

>TRBJ1-1|once|-|TRBV7-9
CASSFAGANTEAFF
TGTGCCAGCAGCTTTGCGGGGGCGAACACTGAAGCTTTCTTT
>TRBJ2-5|few|-|TRBV11-3
CASSKGQNQETQYF
TGTGCCAGCAGCAAGGGACAAAACCAAGAGACCCAGTACTTC
>TRBJ1-2|-|-|TRBV5-6
CASSLAAGYGYTF
TGTGCCAGCAGCTTGGCAGCCGGCTATGGCTACACCTTC
>TRBJ1-5|-|-|TRBV29-1
CPPGPHASNQPQHF
TGCCCCCCCGGGCCCCACGCTAGCAATCAGCCCCAGCATTTT
>TRBJ2-5|-|-|TRBV5-6
CASTAFWGWQETQYF
TGTGCCAGCACCGCCTTTTGGGGGTGGCAAGAGACCCAGTACTTC
>TRBJ2-7|many|TRBD2|TRBV28
CASSFGSGGSYF
TGTGCCAGCAGTTTTGGGAGCGGGGGTTCTTACTTC
>TRBJ2-1|-|-|TRBV6-4
CASSDVATNEQFF
TGTGCCAGCAGTGACGTAGCCACAAATGAGCAGTTCTTC
>TRBJ1-1|-|-|TRBV2
CASKEQGGTEAFF
TGTGCCAGCAAGGAGCAGGGTGGGACTGAAGCTTTCTTT
>TRBJ2-2|-|TRBD2|TRBV11-1
CASSSDRLAGNTGELFF
TGTGCCAGCAGCTCAGATAGACTAGCGGGAAACACCGGGGAGCTGTTTTTT
>TRBJ2-4|-|-|TRBV28
CASSPRGPDIQYF
TGTGCCAGCAGTCCCAGGGGCCCTGACATTCAGTACTTC
>TRBJ2-7|-|-|TRBV28
CASISRTGLPSYEQYF
TGTGCCAGCATCTCCCGAACAGGGCTTCCTTCCTACGAGCAGTACTTC
>TRBJ2-1|-|-|TRBV21-1
CASTRGRSYNEQFF
TGTGCCAGCACCAGGGGGCGATCCTACAATGAGCAGTTCTTC
>TRBJ1-4|-|TRBD1|TRBV27
CASSGRGGNEKLFF
TGTGCCAGCTCCGGGCGAGGGGGCAATGAAAAACTGTTTTTT
>TRBJ2-5|many|-|TRBV2
CASSNTGREETQYF
TGTGCCAGCAGTAATACAGGGAGAGAGGAGACCCAGTACTTC
>TRBJ2-2|-|-|TRBV7-3
CASSLTQGARELFF
TGTGCCAGCAGCTTAACGCAGGGAGCCCGGGAGCTGTTTTTT
>TRBJ1-2|-|-|TRBV19
CASSWEGRGGYTF
TGTGCCAGTAGTTGGGAGGGTAGAGGTGGCTACACCTTC
>TRBJ2-5|-|TRBD2|TRBV4-1
CASSQDPPVVASGKETQYF
TGCGCCAGCAGCCAAGATCCCCCGGTAGTTGCTAGCGGGAAAGAGACCCAGTACTTC
>TRBJ1-2|-|-|TRBV5-4
CASSLGRDGYTF
TGTGCCAGCAGCTTGGGGAGGGATGGCTACACCTTC
>TRBJ2-3|-|TRBD1|TRBV29-1
CSGSQGGGDTQYF
TGCAGCGGCTCACAGGGGGGAGGAGATACGCAGTATTTT
>TRBJ1-1|-|-|TRBV4-2
CASSLNRVGTEAFF
TGTGCCAGCAGCTTAAACAGGGTTGGTACTGAAGCTTTCTTT
>TRBJ2-7|few|TRBD2|TRBV9
CASSVEGTSFYEQYF
TGTGCCAGCAGCGTAGAGGGGACTAGCTTTTACGAGCAGTACTTC
>TRBJ2-3|-|-|TRBV28
CASSLQGSTDTQYF
TGTGCCAGCAGTCTACAGGGAAGCACAGATACGCAGTATTTT
>TRBJ2-7|-|TRBD2|TRBV7-6
CASSSRTSLIF
TGTGCCAGCAGTTCCCGGACTAGCCTAATCTTC
>TRBJ2-7|-|-|TRBV30
CAWSVRYPGGQYF
TGTGCCTGGAGTGTACGATACCCCGGTGGGCAGTACTTC
>TRBJ1-1|-|TRBD1|TRBV4-1
CASSQLQGVNTEAFF
TGCGCCAGCAGCCAGCTACAGGGGGTGAACACTGAAGCTTTCTTT
>TRBJ2-7|-|-|TRBV5-1
CASSLLESSEQYF
TGCGCCAGCAGCCTCCTTGAATCCAGCGAGCAGTACTTC
>TRBJ1-2|-|-|TRBV6-1
CASSDQGLYGYTF
TGTGCCAGCAGCGACCAGGGTCTCTATGGCTACACCTTC
>TRBJ2-3|few|TRBD2|TRBV5-1
CASSPSGRGDTQYF
TGCGCCAGCAGCCCTAGCGGGAGGGGAGATACGCAGTATTTT
>TRBJ2-3|once|-|TRBV6-6
CASFKQVADTQYF
TGTGCCAGCTTTAAGCAAGTAGCGGATACGCAGTATTTT
>TRBJ1-1|-|-|TRBV7-9
CASSLGGRGIPRAFF
TGTGCCAGCAGCTTAGGGGGGAGGGGCATACCCCGTGCTTTCTTT
>TRBJ2-3|-|-|TRBV15
CATSSGRGVTDTQYF
TGTGCCACCAGCAGCGGGAGAGGGGTCACAGATACGCAGTATTTT
>TRBJ2-2|-|TRBD2|TRBV11-2
CASSPRTSGSLLYTGGLFF
TGTGCCAGCAGCCCACGGACTAGCGGGAGTCTGTTGTACACCGGGGGGCTGTTTTTT
>TRBJ2-7|-|-|TRBV2
CASMEGGFLNEQYF
TGTGCCAGCATGGAGGGCGGTTTTTTGAACGAGCAGTACTTC
>TRBJ2-2|-|TRBD1|TRBV7-9
CASSLATGGATWYTGELFF
TGTGCCAGCAGCTTAGCGACAGGGGGCGCGACTTGGTACACCGGGGAGCTGTTTTTT
>TRBJ2-7|once|-|TRBV19
CASSFTHSYEQYF
TGTGCCAGTAGTTTCACTCACTCCTACGAGCAGTACTTC
>TRBJ2-3|-|-|TRBV7-2
CASSLGGATDTQYF
TGTGCCAGCAGCTTAGGGGGTGCCACAGATACGCAGTATTTT
>TRBJ2-5|-|-|TRBV29-1
CSVGGGQETQYF
TGCAGCGTTGGAGGGGGCCAAGAGACCCAGTACTTC
>TRBJ1-5|-|TRBD1|TRBV10-2
CASSSGATGVQPQHF
TGCGCCAGCAGTTCGGGAGCGACAGGGGTTCAGCCCCAGCATTTT
>TRBJ1-2|few|-|TRBV30
CAWSRGGGYTF
TGTGCCTGGAGTCGAGGGGGTGGCTACACCTTC
>TRBJ2-1|-|TRBD2|TRBV9
CASSVVVGTRAYNEQFF
TGTGCCAGCAGCGTAGTAGTGGGGACTAGAGCGTACAATGAGCAGTTCTTC
>TRBJ2-2|-|-|TRBV6-6
CASSYSGTGELFF
TGTGCCAGCAGTTACTCGGGCACCGGGGAGCTGTTTTTT
>TRBJ2-1|-|-|TRBV5-1
CASSLGPGKFF
TGTGCCAGCAGCTTGGGCCCAGGGAAGTTCTTC
>TRBJ2-2|-|TRBD1|TRBV5-1
CASSFLGQGEIGELFF
TGCGCCAGCAGCTTCCTTGGACAGGGCGAGATCGGGGAGCTGTTTTTT
>TRBJ1-5|many|-|TRBV7-2
CASSLGPSNQPQHF
TGTGCCAGCAGCCTCGGACCCAGCAATCAGCCCCAGCATTTT
>TRBJ1-5|-|-|TRBV28
CASSFVGVQPQHF
TGTGCCAGCAGTTTCGTGGGGGTTCAGCCCCAGCATTTT
>TRBJ1-1|-|-|TRBV7-2
CASSFEGSTEAFF
TGTGCCAGCAGCTTTGAGGGGAGTACTGAAGCTTTCTTT
>TRBJ1-5|-|TRBD1|TRBV27
CATGGTINQPQHF
TGTGCCACAGGGGGCACTATCAATCAGCCCCAGCATTTT
>TRBJ2-7|-|-|TRBV6-1
CASTRTRVGEQYF
TGTGCCAGCACCAGGACCAGGGTGGGCGAGCAGTACTTC
>TRBJ2-4|many|TRBD1|TRBV7-8
CASSRQDRDIQYF
TGTGCCAGCAGCAGACAGGACAGGGACATTCAGTACTTC
>TRBJ2-3|-|TRBD1|TRBV5-5
CGRDRTLTDTQYF
TGTGGTCGGGACAGGACCCTCACAGATACGCAGTATTTT
>TRBJ1-1|-|-|TRBV28
CASSLWGNTEAFF
TGTGCCAGCAGTTTATGGGGTAACACTGAAGCTTTCTTT
>TRBJ2-7|-|-|TRBV9
CASSRVGGPSIEQYF
TGTGCCAGCAGCAGAGTTGGGGGCCCTAGTATAGAGCAGTACTTC